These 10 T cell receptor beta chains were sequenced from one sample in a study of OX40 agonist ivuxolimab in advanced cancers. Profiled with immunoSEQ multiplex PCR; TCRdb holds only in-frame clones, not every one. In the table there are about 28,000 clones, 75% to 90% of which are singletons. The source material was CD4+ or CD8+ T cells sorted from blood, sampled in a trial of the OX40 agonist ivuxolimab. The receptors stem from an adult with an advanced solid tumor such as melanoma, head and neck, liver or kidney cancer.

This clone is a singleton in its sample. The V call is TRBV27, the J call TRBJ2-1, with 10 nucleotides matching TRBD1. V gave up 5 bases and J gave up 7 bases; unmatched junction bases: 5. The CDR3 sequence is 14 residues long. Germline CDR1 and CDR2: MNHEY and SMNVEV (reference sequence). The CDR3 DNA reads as TGTGCCAGCAGTCCCGGGACAGGGGATAATGAGCAGTTCTTC. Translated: CASSPGTGDNEQFF.

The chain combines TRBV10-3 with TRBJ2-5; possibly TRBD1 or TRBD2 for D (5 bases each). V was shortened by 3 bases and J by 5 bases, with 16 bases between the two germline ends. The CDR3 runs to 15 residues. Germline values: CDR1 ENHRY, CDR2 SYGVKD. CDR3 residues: CAISDPSEAGETQYF. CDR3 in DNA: TGTGCCATCAGTGACCCCTCGGAGGCAGGGGAGACCCAGTACTTC.

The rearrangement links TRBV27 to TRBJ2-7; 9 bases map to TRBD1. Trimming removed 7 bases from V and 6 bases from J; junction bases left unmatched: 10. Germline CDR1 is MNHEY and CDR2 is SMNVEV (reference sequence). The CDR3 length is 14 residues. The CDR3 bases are TGTGCCAGCATTGAACAGGGGGCGGTGGGCGAGCAGTACTTC. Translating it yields CASIEQGAVGEQYF.

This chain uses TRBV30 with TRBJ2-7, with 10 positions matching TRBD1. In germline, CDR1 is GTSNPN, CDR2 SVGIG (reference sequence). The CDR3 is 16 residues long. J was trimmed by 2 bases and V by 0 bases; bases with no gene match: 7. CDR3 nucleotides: TGTGCCTGGAGTGTGGGGACAGGGGACTTCACCTACGAGCAGTACTTC. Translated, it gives CAWSVGTGDFTYEQYF.

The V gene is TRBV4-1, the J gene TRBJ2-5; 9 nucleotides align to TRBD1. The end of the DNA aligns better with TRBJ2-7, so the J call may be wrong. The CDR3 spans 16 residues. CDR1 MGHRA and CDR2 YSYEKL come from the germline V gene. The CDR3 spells CASSQVEDRGRYEQYF. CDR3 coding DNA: TGCGCCAGCAGCCAAGTCGAGGACAGGGGCAGGTACGAGCAGTACTTC.

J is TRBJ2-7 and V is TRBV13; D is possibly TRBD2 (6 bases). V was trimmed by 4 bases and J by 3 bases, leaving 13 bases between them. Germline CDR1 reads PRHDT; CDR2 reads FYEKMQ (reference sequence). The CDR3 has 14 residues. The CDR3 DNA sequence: TGTGCCAGCAGCTACCAGAGCGGGCACTACGAGCAGTACTTC. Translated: CASSYQSGHYEQYF.

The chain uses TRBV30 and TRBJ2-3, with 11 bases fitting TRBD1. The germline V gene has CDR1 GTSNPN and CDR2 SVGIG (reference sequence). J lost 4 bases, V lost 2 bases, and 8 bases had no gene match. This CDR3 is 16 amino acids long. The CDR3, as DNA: TGTGCCTGGAGTCACACCCCGGGACAGGGGGCAGATACGCAGTATTTT. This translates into CAWSHTPGQGADTQYF.

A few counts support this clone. The CDR3 here is CASSPFGETIYF. The CDR3 coding sequence is TGTGCCAGCAGCCCCTTTGGTGAGACCATATATTTT. The J gene is TRBJ1-3, the V gene TRBV9; no reliable D call. V gave up 4 bases and J gave up 10 bases, with 12 bases separating them. This CDR3 spans 12 amino acids. The germline CDR1 and CDR2 sequences are SGDLS and YYNGEE.

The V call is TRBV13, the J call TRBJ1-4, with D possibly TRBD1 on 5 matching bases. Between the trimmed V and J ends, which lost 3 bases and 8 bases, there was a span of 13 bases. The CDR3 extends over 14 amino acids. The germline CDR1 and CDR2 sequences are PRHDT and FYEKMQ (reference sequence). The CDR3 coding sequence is TGTGCCAGCAGCTTTCGGACAAGGCGGGAAAAACTGTTTTTT. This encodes CASSFRTRREKLFF.

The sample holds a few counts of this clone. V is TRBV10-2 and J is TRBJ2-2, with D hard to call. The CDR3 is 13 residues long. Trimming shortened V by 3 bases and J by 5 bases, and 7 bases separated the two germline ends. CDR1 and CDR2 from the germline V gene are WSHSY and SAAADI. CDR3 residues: CASSEWGTGELFF. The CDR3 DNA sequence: TGCGCCAGCAGTGAATGGGGAACCGGGGAGCTGTTTTTT.